Below, 2 T cell receptor beta chains from the same sample are listed, as sequenced in a study of regulatory T cells in long-lasting Graves disease (dated by TCRdb to the early 2020s). Receptor libraries were prepared by multiplex PCR. TCRdb names Illumina HiSeq 4000 as the instrument used. iRepertoire HTBI primers and Arm-PCR amplification of CDR3 regions were used to construct TCR beta libraries. The public sequencing data were trimmed at Q25 with fastp and processed into clonotypes with MiXCR by TCRdb, which kept only in-frame beta chains. Every CDR3 protein is listed once, alongside the most common genes and DNA of its rows. In this sample the table shows about 290,000 distinct CDR3 sequences, 22% of which occur a single time. The ten largest clones capture more than 50% of the sample. Per the publication, the time point label means: persistent/refractory GD, antithyroid drugs over 5 years with positive TRAb. RNA was extracted from PBMCs in TRIzol for both TCR sequencing and RNA sequencing.

Here the sequenced sample was peripheral blood mononuclear cells (PBMCs), taken when the disease was refractory, from a patient treated with antithyroid drugs. These receptors originate from a female donor with Graves disease.

This clonotype was observed at least ten times. V usage is TRBV12-3 or TRBV12-4 and J usage is TRBJ1-5, with 8 bases aligning to TRBD1. The ends lost 5 bases at V and 5 bases at J; junction bases unmatched: 2. This CDR3 spans 13 amino acids. The CDR3 loop is CASSMTGDQPQHF. The CDR3 region has the DNA TGTGCCAGCAGTATGACAGGGGATCAGCCCCAGCATTTT.

This clonotype was recorded many times. This chain connects TRBV3-2 to TRBJ2-5; TRBD1 reflects the table's D call only, with no check against the DNA. TRBV3-2 is a documented pseudogene. CDR3 length: 14 amino acids. Here the CDR3 DNA reads TGTGCCAGCAGCCAGGGTGGAGTGGGAGAGACCCAGTACTTC. Protein: CASSQGGVGETQYF.